The rows below give T cell receptor beta chains drawn from one sample of a study of cytomegalovirus exposure and HLA in healthy donors. Repertoires were generated with immunoSEQ multiplex PCR, while TCRdb's copy carries only in-frame clones and drops some. The repertoire consists of about 70,000 clones, with around 69% occurring once and the leading ten covering more than 9.5%. Sample: PBMCs. The source of these receptors is a human donor in good health. Both conserved end residues are part of each CDR3. D genes are given only for firm matches. Size is stated for part of the rows, as once, few or many counts, or as a class when the clone is expanded.

>TRBJ2-5|.|13|.|TRBV7-9
TGTGCCAGCAGCCCGAGACTACAAGAGACCCAGTACTTC
CASSPRLQETQYF
>TRBJ2-1|TRBD2|18|.|TRBV4-1
TGCGCCAGCAGCCAATCTTTGTCTAGCGGGGAAGTACACAATGAGCAGTTCTTC
CASSQSLSSGEVHNEQFF
>TRBJ2-2|.|15|.|TRBV30
TGTGCCTGGAGTACCCGGCGGAGGAACACCGGGGAGCTGTTTTTT
CAWSTRRRNTGELFF
>TRBJ2-1|TRBD2|16|.|TRBV7-9
TGTGCCAGCAGCTCCAGAGCGGGAGGGCCTTTCAATGAGCAGTTCTTC
CASSSRAGGPFNEQFF
>TRBJ1-5|.|15|.|TRBV6-1
TGTGCCACCTCGATCGGTGCCACAGGGTCCCAGCCCCAGCATTTT
CATSIGATGSQPQHF
>TRBJ2-2|.|14|.|TRBV12-2
TGTGCAAGTCGCTGCAACAGGAACACCGGGGAGCTGTTTTTT
CASRCNRNTGELFF
>TRBJ2-5|TRBD2|15|.|TRBV30
TGTGCCTGGAGCGTGCGGGGGAGGCTCCAAGAGACCCAGTACTTC
CAWSVRGRLQETQYF
>TRBJ1-1|.|13|.|TRBV6-5
TGTGCCAGCTCGGGGGGCCGGAACACTGAAGCTTTCTTT
CASSGGRNTEAFF
>TRBJ2-3|TRBD2|18|.|TRBV6-1
TGTGCCAGCAGTGGGATGGGCGGGAGGGCCGCGTTGCTAGATACGCAGTATTTT
CASSGMGGRAALLDTQYF
>TRBJ2-5|.|16|once|TRBV30
TGTGCCTGGAGTACTCGGGGGTTAGGGGTTGCGGAGACCCAGTACTTC
CAWSTRGLGVAETQYF
>TRBJ2-5|TRBD2|17|few|TRBV4-2
TGTGCCAGCAGCCAAGGTAGTAGCGGGAGGGCGCAAGAGACCCAGTACTTC
CASSQGSSGRAQETQYF
>TRBJ2-1|TRBD1|17|.|TRBV25-1
TGTGCCAGCAGCCGTTTGGGAGACAGGGGGTCCTACAATGAGCAGTTCTTC
CASSRLGDRGSYNEQFF
>TRBJ1-5|.|13|.|TRBV27
TGTGCCAGCAGTTTTAAGGTGGGCCAGCCCCAGCATTTT
CASSFKVGQPQHF
>TRBJ2-7|.|14|.|TRBV7-3
TGTGCCAGCAGCTCCCGGGGAGGAGTCTACGAGCAGTACTTC
CASSSRGGVYEQYF
>TRBJ1-1|.|11|.|TRBV6-6
TGTGCCAGCAGTTACGACCGAGGGGCTTTCTTT
CASSYDRGAFF
>TRBJ2-5|TRBD2|16|.|TRBV6-5
TGTGCCAGCAGTTACTCACTAGCGGAACCACAAGAGACCCAGTACTTC
CASSYSLAEPQETQYF
>TRBJ1-1|TRBD1|18|few|TRBV4-1
TGCGCCAGCAGCCTAGTTCCGGGACAGGGGGTGTTGAACACTGAAGCTTTCTTT
CASSLVPGQGVLNTEAFF
>TRBJ1-1|.|13|.|TRBV14
TGTGCCAGCAGCCAGGGAGGAAAGACTGAAGCTTTCTTT
CASSQGGKTEAFF
>TRBJ1-5|TRBD1|17|.|TRBV19
TGTGCCAGTAGTACCAGAAAGACAGGGCAAAGCAATCAGCCCCAGCATTTT
CASSTRKTGQSNQPQHF
>TRBJ2-7|.|13|.|TRBV9
TGTGCCAGCAGCAGGGCGACAGATTACGAGCAGTACTTC
CASSRATDYEQYF